One and the same sample provided the 32 T cell receptor beta chains below, sequenced in a study of cytomegalovirus exposure and HLA in healthy donors. PCR involved 60 Vbeta and 13 Jbeta primers. This table comes from immunoSEQ multiplex PCR, and its TCRdb copy is limited to in-frame clones, with some not included. Among about 150,000 clones listed, about four fifths were seen once. Sequences were obtained from PBMCs. The receptors were sampled from a male donor in good health and CMV-seronegative.

The rearrangement joins TRBV7-9 to TRBJ1-1, with D possibly being TRBD1 (5 bases). The germline V and J ends were trimmed by 3 bases and 14 bases, with 19 bases remaining between them. Germline V gene sequence: CDR1 SEHNR, CDR2 FQNEAQ (reference sequence). The length of the CDR3 is 13 residues. The DNA for the CDR3 is TGTGCCAGCAGCTTGGCCCGTCAGGGTGAAAGCTTCTTT. Translating it yields CASSLARQGESFF.

The chain carries TRBV11-2 and TRBJ1-3; TRBD1 matches at 7 bases. The CDR3 totals 18 residues. Germline CDR1 and CDR2: SGHAT and FQNNGV. After removal of 5 bases from V and 2 bases from J, the junction contained 15 bases not matched to a gene. The CDR3: CASSTRTGQLAPGNTIYF. In DNA form, the CDR3 reads TGTGCCAGCAGCACGAGAACGGGACAGTTGGCCCCTGGAAACACCATATATTTT.

V is TRBV30 and J is TRBJ2-5; D not resolved. Trimming stripped 2 bases from V and 2 bases from J, with 3 bases between. The germline gives CDR1 GTSNPN, CDR2 SVGIG (reference sequence). The CDR3 consists of 11 residues. Here the CDR3 reads CAWSSQETQYF. Written as DNA, the CDR3 is TGTGCCTGGAGTTCACAAGAGACCCAGTACTTC.

This clone was counted a single time. This rearrangement joins TRBV19 to TRBJ1-6, with 9 positions matching TRBD1. Germline CDR1 is LNHDA and CDR2 is SQIVND (reference sequence). With V trimmed by 7 bases and J by 13 bases, 11 bases remained unmatched. The CDR3 has 14 residues. CDR3 amino acids: CASNLGDRDSPLHF. The CDR3 nucleotides read TGTGCCAGTAACCTGGGGGACAGGGACAGCCCCCTCCACTTT. Full variable domain (missing parts from reference TRBV19 and TRBJ1-6): DGGITQSPKYLFRKEGQNVTLSCEQNLNHDAMYWYRQDPGQGLRLIYYSQIVNDFQKGDIAEGYSVSREKKESFPLTVTSAQKNPTAFYLCASNLGDRDSPLHFGNGTRLTVT.

This clone was seen a single time. The rearrangement uses TRBV5-5 and TRBJ1-2; no firm D call. This CDR3 has 13 residues. Germline V lookup: CDR1 SGHKS, CDR2 YYEKEE (reference sequence). V was trimmed by 0 bases and J by 4 bases, leaving 7 bases between them. The CDR3 nucleotides read TGTGCCAGCAGCTTGGACAGCCGCTATGGCTACACCTTC. It codes for CASSLDSRYGYTF.

The V gene is TRBV27, the J gene TRBJ2-3; no firm D call. CDR1 is MNHEY and CDR2 is SMNVEV in the germline V gene (reference sequence). Trimming removed 5 bases from V and 1 base from J, with 7 bases in between. The CDR3 spans 13 residues. The CDR3 loop reads CASSPSGTDTQYF. The CDR3, as DNA: TGTGCCAGCAGTCCCTCCGGCACAGATACGCAGTATTTT.

The CDR3 reads CASSPGQRVSGELFF. The CDR3 DNA follows: TGTGCCAGCAGTCCGGGACAGAGAGTTTCCGGGGAGCTGTTTTTT. V and J are TRBV9 and TRBJ2-2, with 7 nucleotides matching TRBD1. CDR3 length equals 15 residues. The germline V gene has CDR1 SGDLS and CDR2 YYNGEE. V was clipped by 5 bases and J by 6 bases; unmatched bases: 10.

This clone was observed a single time. The chain is built from TRBV7-2 and TRBJ2-3; no firm D call. CDR1 SGHTA and CDR2 FQGNSA come from the germline V gene. The CDR3 loop spans 16 amino acids. V dropped 1 base and J dropped 6 bases, with 17 bases sitting between them. As DNA, the CDR3 is TGTGCCAGCAGCTTAGGGTCGGGTTCCCGGGTGGATACGCAGTATTTT. Translation gives CASSLGSGSRVDTQYF.

The V and J genes are TRBV7-9 and TRBJ1-2, with D possibly matching TRBD1 (6 bases). The CDR3 is made up of 15 amino acids. Germline V gene sequence: CDR1 SEHNR, CDR2 FQNEAQ (reference sequence). Trimming pared 4 bases from V and 7 bases from J, leaving 19 bases between. CDR3 bases: TGTGCCAGCAGCTCCATCACTTACAGGGAGGGTGGCTACACCTTC. It is translated as CASSSITYREGGYTF.

A few counts support this clone. The gene calls are TRBV7-9 and TRBJ1-2; no firm D call. The CDR3 contains 12 residues. Trimming shortened V by 5 bases and J by 7 bases, and 11 bases separated the two germline ends. CDR1 is SEHNR, CDR2 FQNEAQ, per germline (reference sequence). CDR3 in amino acids: CASSRDIGGYTF. CDR3 nucleotide sequence: TGTGCCAGCAGCCGAGACATCGGTGGCTACACCTTC.

The chain employs TRBV27 and TRBJ1-2; weak D call: TRBD1 (6 bases). The CDR3 sequence is 13 residues long. In germline, CDR1 is MNHEY, CDR2 SMNVEV (reference sequence). V was clipped by 6 bases and J by 5 bases, with 13 bases between them. The CDR3 DNA sequence: TGTGCCAGCAGCCAACAGGGAAGGTATGGCTACACCTTC. It codes for CASSQQGRYGYTF.

The genes are TRBV5-1 and TRBJ2-1; D is possibly TRBD1 (6 bases). The germline gives CDR1 SGHRS, CDR2 YFSETQ. The CDR3 consists of 16 residues. V was trimmed by 0 bases and J by 3 bases, leaving 13 bases between them. The CDR3 DNA follows: TGCGCCAGCAGCTTGGAGACAGGAATTTTCTACAATGAGCAGTTCTTC. This encodes CASSLETGIFYNEQFF.

V usage is TRBV7-9 and J usage is TRBJ2-5; 12 nucleotides match TRBD2. CDR3 length equals 17 residues. The junction had 7 bases not matched to a gene; V was cut back by 4 bases and J by 1 base. The germline V gene has CDR1 SEHNR and CDR2 FQNEAQ (reference sequence). The CDR3 sequence: CASSSLTSGGIQETQYF. The CDR3 DNA follows: TGTGCCAGCAGCTCCCTAACTAGCGGGGGGATCCAAGAGACCCAGTACTTC.

This clone was counted between two and nine times. This chain joins TRBV4-2 and TRBJ1-1; weak D call: TRBD1 (6 bases). This CDR3 is 15 amino acids long. Trimming cost V 4 bases and J 0 bases, with 12 bases left between them. Germline lookup yields CDR1 LGHNA and CDR2 YNFKEQ. CDR3 DNA: TGTGCCAGCAGCCCAAAGGACAGAATGAACACTGAAGCTTTCTTT. This codes for CASSPKDRMNTEAFF.

The J gene is TRBJ2-1, the V gene TRBV6-4, with 16 bases fitting TRBD2. The CDR3 runs to 16 residues. The germline CDR1 and CDR2 sequences are MRHNA and SNTAGT. V lost 3 bases to trimming and J lost 5 bases; unmatched junction nucleotides: 1. The CDR3 spells CASSEGLAGGHNEQFF. In nucleotides, the CDR3 is TGTGCCAGCAGTGAGGGACTAGCGGGGGGGCACAATGAGCAGTTCTTC.

In its sample, this clone was seen once. The genes are TRBV5-6 and TRBJ2-5, with 16 bases aligning to TRBD2. This CDR3 is built from 18 residues. Germline V gene sequence: CDR1 SGHDT, CDR2 YYEEEE. V lost 3 bases, J lost 1 base, and 6 bases stayed unmatched. CDR3 DNA sequence: TGTGCCAGCAGCTCTGGGACTAGCGGGGGGGCACGCCAAGAGACCCAGTACTTC. Translated: CASSSGTSGGARQETQYF.

V usage is TRBV6-6 and J usage is TRBJ1-2; 7 bases line up with TRBD1. V was pared by 0 bases and J by 8 bases, with 6 bases of the junction left unmatched. The CDR3 has 14 residues. The germline gives CDR1 MNHNY, CDR2 SVGAGI (reference sequence). The CDR3 sequence is CASSYSRQGEGYTF. Written as DNA, the CDR3 is TGTGCCAGCAGTTACTCGAGACAGGGCGAGGGCTACACCTTC.

The chain has TRBV2 and TRBJ2-7; D gene uncertain. The CDR3 is made up of 13 amino acids. V was trimmed by 5 bases and J by 2 bases, leaving 10 bases between them. CDR1 is SNHLY and CDR2 is FYNNEI in the germline V gene. CDR3 bases: TGTGCCAGCAGTAGTCAACTGCCCTACGAGCAGTACTTC. It is translated as CASSSQLPYEQYF.

The chain recombines TRBV12-5 with TRBJ1-5; no clear D. This CDR3 is built from 14 residues. V lost 6 bases and J 7 bases, leaving 16 bases between the germline ends. In germline, CDR1 is LGHNT, CDR2 FRNRAP. CDR3 coding DNA: TGTGCTAGTGGCCGGGAGGCAGGAAGACAGCCCCAGCATTTT. Protein sequence: CASGREAGRQPQHF.

The chain is built from TRBV16 and TRBJ1-4, with no clear D. The CDR3 runs to 15 residues. Germline V gene data show CDR1 as KGHSY and CDR2 as FQNENV. Trimming removed 1 base from V and 8 bases from J, with 14 bases in between. The CDR3 protein is CASSQYRQRGEKLFF. CDR3 nucleotide sequence: TGTGCCAGCAGCCAATATCGTCAGAGAGGGGAAAAACTGTTTTTT.

This clone showed up just a few times. CDR3 sequence: CASSEGQGRGEAFF. The CDR3, as DNA: TGTGCCAGCAGCGAGGGACAGGGGCGAGGTGAAGCTTTCTTT. The V call is TRBV9, the J call TRBJ1-1, with 10 bases matching TRBD1. V gave up 3 bases and J gave up 7 bases; unmatched junction bases: 6. CDR1 and CDR2 (germline): SGDLS, YYNGEE. The length of the CDR3 is 14 residues.

As for this clone: This specimen includes other DNA sequences encoding the same CDR3. The chain combines TRBV4-1 with TRBJ1-1; 8 nucleotides line up with TRBD1. CDR1 is MGHRA and CDR2 is YSYEKL in the germline V gene. The CDR3 loop spans 13 amino acids. The V and J ends lost 4 bases and 5 bases, in that order; junction bases with no gene match: 3. The CDR3 DNA follows: TGCGCCAGCAGCCGTGACAGGGGAACTGAAGCTTTCTTT. Protein sequence: CASSRDRGTEAFF.

V is TRBV10-3 and J is TRBJ2-5; a possible D gene is TRBD2 (5 bases). CDR3 length equals 14 residues. Trimming took off 3 bases at V and 5 bases at J, with 13 bases between the two ends. Germline-derived CDR1 and CDR2 are ENHRY and SYGVKD. Written as DNA, the CDR3 is TGTGCCATCAGTGATGGTGGGGAGTGGGAGACCCAGTACTTC. Translated: CAISDGGEWETQYF.

This chain connects TRBV7-3 to TRBJ1-6; tentatively, D is TRBD1 (6 bases). Germline loops: CDR1 SGHTA, CDR2 FQGTGA. The CDR3 spans 15 residues. V was shortened by 5 bases and J by 7 bases, with 15 bases between the two germline ends. The CDR3 sequence is CASSTGQSVNSPLHF. The DNA of the CDR3 is TGTGCCAGCAGCACCGGACAGAGCGTAAATTCACCCCTCCACTTT.

The chain combines TRBV10-3 with TRBJ2-3; 14 bases agree with TRBD2. Germline trimming cut 7 bases from V and 6 bases from J; bases unmatched to any gene: 6. Germline assignment: CDR1 ENHRY and CDR2 SYGVKD. This CDR3 has 15 amino acids. CDR3 protein: CAITGTSGGVDTQYF. CDR3 in DNA: TGTGCCATCACCGGGACTAGCGGGGGTGTGGATACGCAGTATTTT.

The chain recombines TRBV5-4 with TRBJ1-2; D ambiguous. Germline V gives CDR1 SGHNT, CDR2 YYREEE (reference sequence). The germline V and J ends were trimmed by 4 bases and 2 bases, with 12 bases remaining between them. This CDR3 is built from 14 residues. The chain's CDR3 is CASSPSLENYGYTF. In nucleotides, the CDR3 is TGTGCCAGCAGCCCATCCCTAGAGAACTATGGCTACACCTTC.

Only a few counts were recorded for this clone. The chain has TRBV5-3 and TRBJ2-7; a possible D gene is TRBD2 (5 bases). TRBV5-3 is an ORF for which the function is uncertain. This CDR3 comprises 15 residues. Trimming cost V 0 bases and J 0 bases, with 10 bases left between them. In DNA, the CDR3 is TGTGCCAGAAGCTTGGCCGGGGTAAGCTCCTACGAGCAGTACTTC. Translated: CARSLAGVSSYEQYF.

Note on this clone: Mismatch with germline at one junction end may stem from a read error. The rearrangement links TRBV7-7 to TRBJ2-1; 12 nucleotides align to TRBD2. Germline loops: CDR1 SSHAT, CDR2 FNYEAQ (reference sequence). This CDR3 contains 16 residues. DNA of the CDR3: TGTGCTAGCAGCTTGGGTACTAGCGGGGGGTACAATGAGCAGTTCTTC. This translates into CASSLGTSGGYNEQFF.

This clone appeared a few times. This chain links TRBV5-1 with TRBJ2-2, with D perhaps matching TRBD2 (5 bases). The germline V and J ends were trimmed by 7 bases and 0 bases, with 10 bases remaining between them. This CDR3 comprises 14 residues. Germline values: CDR1 SGHRS, CDR2 YFSETQ. In nucleotides, the CDR3 is TGCGCCAGCTCGCGGACTTCGAACACCGGGGAGCTGTTTTTT. It yields the protein CASSRTSNTGELFF.

The chain combines TRBV29-1 with TRBJ2-7; a possible D gene is TRBD2 (6 bases). CDR1 is SQVTM, CDR2 ANQGSEA, per germline. The CDR3 is 14 residues long. Trimming stripped 1 base from V and 1 base from J, with 11 bases between. For the CDR3, the DNA is TGCAGCGTTGAAGGGCGGGGAGGTTCCTACGAGCAGTACTTC. It codes for CSVEGRGGSYEQYF.

This clone showed up just a few times. The gene calls are TRBV5-1 and TRBJ2-2; 8 bases align to TRBD1. CDR1 and CDR2 from the germline V gene are SGHRS and YFSETQ. With V trimmed by 7 bases and J by 2 bases, 1 base remained unmatched. CDR3 length: 13 residues. In nucleotides, the CDR3 is TGCGCCAGCGGACAGGGTAACACCGGGGAGCTGTTTTTT. It codes for CASGQGNTGELFF.

Here the CDR3 reads CASSLEGFRSGINQPQHF. CDR3 sequence (DNA): TGTGCCAGCAGCTTGGAGGGTTTCAGGTCAGGGATCAATCAGCCCCAGCATTTT. The rearrangement uses TRBV5-5 and TRBJ1-5; possible D gene TRBD1, 5 bases. Germline assignment: CDR1 SGHKS and CDR2 YYEKEE (reference sequence). This CDR3 is built from 18 residues. V was pared by 0 bases and J by 3 bases, with 19 bases between. Drawing the rest from reference TRBV5-5 and TRBJ1-5, the complete variable domain is DAGVTQSPTHLIKTRGQQVTLRCSPISGHKSVSWYQQVLGQGPQFIFQYYEKEERGRGNFPDRFSARQFPNYSSELNVNALLLGDSALYLCASSLEGFRSGINQPQHFGDGTRLSIL.